Given below is one T cell receptor (beta chain) in context. The data stem from a study of blood T cell repertoires in COVID-19. In the study overall: Donors in the United States, Italy and Spain gave samples during acute or convalescent COVID-19. In each case, the material was cDNA or gDNA derived from T cells, B-cell-depleted T cells, or PBMCs.

Original data processing: Amplification of reference gene primers was used by the study to estimate nucleated cell counts. Profiling relied on immunoSEQ multiplex PCR, and the TCRdb table lists in-frame clones only, not all of them. V and J calls and clone size follow that table, whereas D and trimming were derived from the DNA. The table includes about 70,000 clones, around four fifths detected once. This CDR3 has 17 residues. Germline V lookup: CDR1 SGHDN, CDR2 FVKESK. V was clipped by 0 bases and J by 3 bases; unmatched bases: 10. This TCR derives from an older woman with acute or convalescent COVID-19. Sequenced sample: peripheral blood. This chain uses TRBV14 with TRBJ1-1, with TRBD1 identical over 7 bases. CDR3 protein: CASSQDDRERAYTEAFF. The CDR3 DNA sequence: TGTGCCAGCAGCCAAGACGACAGGGAAAGGGCGTACACTGAAGCTTTCTTT.